The 32 T cell receptor beta chains in this list originate from one sample, sequenced in a study of T cell responses to AZD1222 COVID-19 vaccine (dated by TCRdb to about 2021). Library prep was done by the immunoSEQ multiplex PCR assay. Drawn from immuneACCESS, this table holds only the in-frame rearrangements with V and J called that TCRdb kept. Clones are partly lost; checked studies trace under half to an unresolved V gene and leave the rest unexplained. In all, the sample holds 130,000 or so clones, and 70% to 90% of those were seen once. The biggest ten clones account for about 3% of the sample. The sample's time point label, in plain terms: baseline before first vaccination. The source material was peripheral blood, sampled on day 0 of AZD1222 vaccination. Receptors were obtained from an adult in good health.

The chain employs TRBV19 and TRBJ1-5; TRBD1 matches at 8 bases. After removal of 7 bases from V and 8 bases from J, the junction contained 10 bases not matched to a gene. Germline CDR1 LNHDA, CDR2 SQIVND (reference sequence). The CDR3 runs 14 residues. CDR3 residues: CASNSRGRVEPQHF. The CDR3 nucleotides are TGTGCCAGTAATTCCAGGGGGCGCGTCGAGCCCCAGCATTTT.

This chain connects TRBV9 to TRBJ1-6; D perhaps matches TRBD1 (5 bases). CDR3 size: 16 residues. Germline V lookup: CDR1 SGDLS, CDR2 YYNGEE. V shed 3 bases and J shed 0 bases, with 10 bases lying between them. This CDR3 reads CASSGGGGSYNSPLHF. CDR3 coding DNA: TGTGCCAGCAGCGGTGGTGGGGGCTCCTATAATTCACCCCTCCACTTT.

J is TRBJ2-7 and V is TRBV19; D gene uncertain. The germline V gene encodes CDR1 LNHDA and CDR2 SQIVND (reference sequence). The CDR3 loop spans 11 amino acids. V gave up 4 bases and J gave up 6 bases, with 7 bases separating them. The CDR3 nucleotides are TGTGCCAGTAGTAAGGATTTCGAGCAGTACTTC. Translation gives CASSKDFEQYF.

This chain uses TRBV20-1 with TRBJ1-3; no clear D gene. The CDR3 has 11 amino acids. Germline-derived CDR1 and CDR2 are DFQATT and SNEGSKA (reference sequence). Trimming removed 7 bases at V and 4 bases at J, with 8 bases between. The CDR3 reads CSGGLGNTIYF. CDR3 coding DNA: TGCAGTGGCGGATTAGGAAACACCATATATTTT.

This clone has a single count. The chain recombines TRBV6-5 with TRBJ2-7, with D possibly matching TRBD1 (5 bases). The CDR3 contains 14 residues. Looked up from germline, CDR1 is MNHEY and CDR2 is SVGAGI. V was trimmed by 5 bases and J by 0 bases, leaving 11 bases between them. The CDR3 loop is CASSPLDSSYEQYF. The CDR3 coding sequence is TGTGCCAGCAGTCCTCTCGACAGCTCCTACGAGCAGTACTTC.

In its sample, this clone was seen once. The V gene is TRBV3-1 (or the pseudogene TRBV3-2), the J gene TRBJ2-3, with 9 bases matching TRBD2. CDR3 length equals 18 residues. V trimming: 1 base; J trimming: 4 bases; junction bases outside the gene matches: 12. CDR1 and CDR2 from the germline V gene are LGHDT and YNNKEL (reference sequence). This CDR3 reads CASSQVVWRGGSSDTQYF. The CDR3 bases are TGTGCCAGCAGCCAAGTTGTTTGGCGGGGGGGCAGTTCAGATACGCAGTATTTT.

The CDR3 reads CASSLRRGEEAFF. The CDR3 nucleotides read TGCGCCAGCAGCCTCCGACGGGGGGAAGAGGCTTTCTTT. The chain links TRBV5-1 to TRBJ1-1, with D possibly being TRBD1 (5 bases). Germline-derived CDR1 and CDR2 are SGHRS and YFSETQ. V was pared by 4 bases and J by 11 bases, with 18 bases between. The CDR3 is 13 residues long.

This clone was recorded once. This chain joins TRBV5-5 and TRBJ2-1, with D perhaps matching TRBD2 (6 bases). This CDR3 has 15 residues. The germline V gene encodes CDR1 SGHKS and CDR2 YYEKEE (reference sequence). The V and J ends lost 4 bases and 0 bases respectively, with 11 bases between them. CDR3 protein: CASSGGAGSYNEQFF. The CDR3 DNA reads TGTGCCAGCAGCGGAGGGGCGGGCTCCTACAATGAGCAGTTCTTC.

The chain has TRBV28 and TRBJ1-5; D is ambiguous. This CDR3 comprises 17 residues. The V gene's germline CDR1 is MDHEN and CDR2 SYDVKM. V was cut by 4 bases and J by 0 bases, with 16 bases left in between. CDR3 sequence: CASSWTPLPYSNQPQHF. The DNA of the CDR3 is TGTGCCAGCAGTTGGACCCCTCTGCCTTATAGCAATCAGCCCCAGCATTTT.

The V gene is TRBV11-3, the J gene TRBJ2-1, with 9 bases fitting TRBD1. The CDR3 is made up of 16 amino acids. V shed 1 base, J shed 9 bases, and the junction held 10 bases outside the gene matches. In germline, CDR1 is SGHNT, CDR2 YENEEA. The CDR3 DNA sequence: TGTGCCAGCAGCTTAGGGTTGGGACAGGGACACGGTGAGCAGTTCTTC. This sequence encodes CASSLGLGQGHGEQFF.

This clone was seen more than once but under ten times. CDR3 residues: CASSLFDDSYGYTF. Here the CDR3 DNA reads TGTGCCAGCAGCCTCTTCGACGACAGCTATGGCTACACCTTC. The V and J genes are TRBV7-2 and TRBJ1-2, with TRBD1 as a possible D gene (5 bases). CDR3 length: 14 residues. With 5 bases removed from V and 4 bases from J, the gap between germline ends came to 14 bases. Germline CDR1 and CDR2: SGHTA and FQGNSA.

The gene calls are TRBV5-8 and TRBJ2-1; D is unclear. The CDR3 has 14 amino acids. V was trimmed by 1 base and J by 3 bases, leaving 8 bases between them. Germline V gene data show CDR1 as SGHTS and CDR2 as YDEGEE. CDR3 sequence (DNA): TGTGCCAGCAGCTTGTATGGCAACTACAATGAGCAGTTCTTC. Its translation: CASSLYGNYNEQFF.

In this sample, this clone turned up once. This sequence joins TRBV12-5 and TRBJ1-1; D unclear. CDR1 and CDR2 (germline): LGHNT, FRNRAP. V lost 5 bases to trimming and J lost 7 bases, with 14 bases between them. This CDR3 region has 13 residues. CDR3 nucleotide sequence: TGTGCTAGTGGTCGCTCCAATAATCATGAAGCTTTCTTT. Translation gives CASGRSNNHEAFF.

The rearrangement uses TRBV7-6 and TRBJ1-2; a possible D gene is TRBD1 (5 bases). V was cut by 6 bases and J by 4 bases, with 21 bases left in between. CDR1 and CDR2 from the germline V gene are SGHVS and FNYEAQ. CDR3 length equals 16 residues. In nucleotides, the CDR3 is TGTGCCAGCAGGAATAAGGCGCGGGGACGGTTCTATGGCTACACCTTC. Its protein is CASRNKARGRFYGYTF. Using reference TRBV7-6 and TRBJ1-2 for the parts outside the CDR3, the full variable domain is GAGVSQSPRYKVTKRGQDVALRCDPISGHVSLYWYRQALGQGPEFLTYFNYEAQQDKSGLPNDRFSAERPEGSISTLTIQRTEQRDSAMYRCASRNKARGRFYGYTFGSGTRLTVV.

The chain recombines TRBV6-1 with TRBJ1-4, with 10 bases matching TRBD1. Germline CDR1 is MNHNS and CDR2 is SASEGT. V lost 1 base, J lost 4 bases, and 3 bases stayed unmatched. This CDR3 is built from 16 residues. As DNA, the CDR3 is TGTGCCAGCAGTGAAGTCTGGGACAGGGGTAATGAAAAACTGTTTTTT. This codes for CASSEVWDRGNEKLFF.

The gene calls are TRBV28 and TRBJ1-2, with 8 bases fitting TRBD1. V lost 5 bases to trimming and J lost 4 bases; unmatched junction nucleotides: 0. The germline V gene encodes CDR1 MDHEN and CDR2 SYDVKM. The length of the CDR3 is 12 residues. CDR3 DNA sequence: TGTGCCAGCAGTACAGGGGGCTATGGCTACACCTTC. Translation: CASSTGGYGYTF.

The V gene is TRBV25-1, the J gene TRBJ1-1; D is perhaps TRBD1 (6 bases). Germline assignment: CDR1 MGHDK and CDR2 SYGVNS. CDR3 size: 14 residues. V lost 3 bases to trimming and J lost 5 bases, with 13 bases between them. The CDR3 nucleotides are TGTGCCAGCAGTGAGGGCAGGGGTGGTACTGAAGCTTTCTTT. It encodes CASSEGRGGTEAFF.

The genes are TRBV19 and TRBJ1-5; no reliable D call. This CDR3 is 15 amino acids long. Germline values: CDR1 LNHDA, CDR2 SQIVND (reference sequence). The V end was cut by 5 bases, the J end by 1 base, with 12 bases between. The CDR3 reads CASSRPLGSNQPQHF. The CDR3 DNA reads TGTGCCAGTAGTCGTCCGCTGGGAAGCAATCAGCCCCAGCATTTT.

This clone was counted only a few times. The chain combines TRBV2 with TRBJ1-2; D gene unclear. This CDR3 is built from 15 residues. The germline V gene has CDR1 SNHLY and CDR2 FYNNEI. Trimming removed 6 bases at V and 2 bases at J, with 16 bases between. The DNA of the CDR3 is TGTGCCAGCAGCTTAGTCCTGGGCCCCAACTATGGCTACACCTTC. It is translated as CASSLVLGPNYGYTF.

The V call is TRBV13, the J call TRBJ2-2; D is unclear. V lost 0 bases and J lost 6, with 11 bases in between. This CDR3 region has 15 residues. Germline V lookup: CDR1 PRHDT, CDR2 FYEKMQ (reference sequence). CDR3 loop: CASSLGLAGPGELFF. The CDR3 DNA is TGTGCCAGCAGCTTAGGCCTGGCTGGCCCCGGGGAGCTGTTTTTT. Looking up the rest from reference TRBV13 and TRBJ2-2 gives the full variable domain: AAGVIQSPRHLIKEKRETATLKCYPIPRHDTVYWYQQGPGQDPQFLISFYEKMQSDKGSIPDRFSAQQFSDYHSELNMSSLELGDSALYFCASSLGLAGPGELFFGEGSRLTVL.

The V and J genes are TRBV11-2 and TRBJ2-4; unclear D gene. This CDR3 is built from 14 residues. The V end lost 5 bases, the J end lost 0 bases, and 8 bases lay between the germline ends. CDR1 is SGHAT, CDR2 FQNNGV, per germline. DNA of the CDR3: TGTGCCAGCAGCCCTCAAAGAGCCAAAAACATTCAGTACTTC. It specifies CASSPQRAKNIQYF.

The chain links TRBV7-3 to TRBJ2-2; 10 positions match TRBD2. The J segment lost 1 base and the V segment lost 3 bases, leaving 2 bases of the junction unmatched. The CDR3 is made up of 16 amino acids. Germline CDR1 is SGHTA and CDR2 is FQGTGA. The CDR3 DNA sequence: TGTGCCAGCAGCTTCGCTAGCGGGGGGAACACCGGGGAGCTGTTTTTT. Residues: CASSFASGGNTGELFF.

The table lists this clone with a count of one. The chain combines TRBV6-5 with TRBJ1-4; 9 nucleotides align to TRBD1. Germline-derived CDR1 and CDR2 are MNHEY and SVGAGI. There are 15 residues in the CDR3. Losses at the gene ends were 6 bases for V and 4 bases for J; bases not matched to a gene: 6. CDR3 nucleotides: TGTGCCAGCAGCCTACGGACAGGGGTTAATGAAAAACTGTTTTTT. This codes for CASSLRTGVNEKLFF.

The chain joins TRBV6-2 or TRBV6-3 to TRBJ2-1; 10 bases are a match to TRBD2. J was trimmed by 4 bases and V by 0 bases; bases with no gene match: 0. The CDR3 is 15 amino acids. Germline-derived CDR1 and CDR2 are MNHEY and SVGEGT. The CDR3 sequence is CASSYSGLAYNEQFF. CDR3 coding DNA: TGTGCCAGCAGTTACTCGGGACTAGCGTACAATGAGCAGTTCTTC.

This clone was observed a few times. CDR3 DNA: TGTGCCAGCAGCTCAGCCGGGACGGGGTATGGCTACACCTTC. Its protein product is CASSSAGTGYGYTF. This chain connects TRBV7-2 to TRBJ1-2; D is perhaps TRBD1 (5 bases). Germline CDR1 reads SGHTA; CDR2 reads FQGNSA. CDR3 length equals 14 residues. Deletions cut 4 bases from V and 5 bases from J, with 14 bases between.

The chain combines TRBV7-9 with TRBJ1-3; no reliable D call. This CDR3 contains 12 residues. Germline CDR1 is SEHNR and CDR2 is FQNEAQ (reference sequence). V lost 1 base, J lost 7 bases, and 5 bases lay in between. The CDR3 is CASSLVWNTIYF. The CDR3 nucleotides read TGTGCCAGCAGCTTAGTGTGGAACACCATATATTTT.

V and J are TRBV6-2 or TRBV6-3 and TRBJ1-1; 10 positions match TRBD1. Per the germline V gene, CDR1 is MNHEY and CDR2 is SVGEGT. Trimming cost V 5 bases and J 10 bases; bases outside gene matches: 13. The CDR3 length is 15 residues. CDR3 nucleotide sequence: TGTGCCAGCAGTAACACCGGGACAGGGGCCCAAGGAGCTTTCTTT. This gives the protein CASSNTGTGAQGAFF.

The V call is TRBV5-1, the J call TRBJ1-1, with D perhaps matching TRBD1 (5 bases). V lost 4 bases, J lost 0 bases, and 13 bases lay in between. Looked up from germline, CDR1 is SGHRS and CDR2 is YFSETQ. CDR3 length: 15 amino acids. This chain's CDR3 is CASSPQGAMNTEAFF. CDR3 nucleotide sequence: TGCGCCAGCAGCCCTCAAGGGGCCATGAACACTGAAGCTTTCTTT.

The gene calls are TRBV7-6 and TRBJ2-2, with 10 bases aligning to TRBD2. The V gene end was trimmed by 3 bases and the J gene end by 5 bases; junction bases not matched to a gene: 6. CDR3 length: 16 amino acids. Germline CDR1 and CDR2: SGHVS and FNYEAQ. CDR3 in amino acids: CASSLASGGLTGELFF. CDR3 nucleotides: TGTGCCAGCAGCTTGGCTAGCGGGGGACTGACCGGGGAGCTGTTTTTT.

The V gene is TRBV5-6, the J gene TRBJ2-6; D possibly corresponds to TRBD2 (6 bases). CDR3 length equals 15 residues. CDR1 and CDR2 (germline): SGHDT, YYEEEE. With 6 bases removed from V and 2 bases from J, the gap between germline ends came to 12 bases. Written as DNA, the CDR3 is TGTGCCAGCATCCCCTGGGGGGCTGGGGCCAACGTCCTGACTTTC. Encoded protein: CASIPWGAGANVLTF.

The chain recombines TRBV19 with TRBJ1-6; D unclear. This CDR3 region has 12 residues. Trimming removed 9 bases from V and 6 bases from J, with 9 bases in between. Germline V CDR1 and CDR2: LNHDA, SQIVND (reference sequence). The CDR3 region is CASGEGNSPLHF. The DNA of the CDR3 is TGTGCCAGCGGGGAAGGTAATTCACCCCTCCACTTT.

The chain employs TRBV5-1 and TRBJ2-2; 7 nucleotides agree with TRBD2. Trimming cost V 1 base and J 6 bases; bases outside gene matches: 9. CDR3 length: 16 amino acids. Germline V gene data show CDR1 as SGHRS and CDR2 as YFSETQ. The CDR3 DNA sequence: TGCGCCAGCAGCTTGTCCGGGGGGTTTCGTCCCGGGGAGCTGTTTTTT. Translating gives CASSLSGGFRPGELFF.